These 3 T cell receptor beta chains share one sample of origin, sequenced in a study of cytomegalovirus exposure and HLA in healthy donors. This PCR relied on a set of 60 Vbeta primers and 13 Jbeta primers. Using immunoSEQ multiplex PCR, the repertoire was profiled, and TCRdb retains in-frame clones only, with some absent. The sample includes approximately 110,000 clones, over 15% seen only once; the top ten take roughly 2%. Sequencing was carried out using PBMCs. These receptors all come from a woman between 18 and 29 years old in good health and CMV-seronegative.

This chain connects TRBV6-1 to TRBJ1-6, with 7 positions matching TRBD1. Unmatched junction bases numbered 6, after V lost 7 bases and J lost 6 bases. CDR1 is MNHNS and CDR2 is SASEGT in the germline V gene. This CDR3 contains 14 residues. CDR3 bases: TGTGCCAGCAAGGTGGGACAGCTTAATTCACCCCTCCACTTT. Its protein is CASKVGQLNSPLHF.

The chain couples TRBV7-2 to TRBJ1-1; perhaps TRBD1 as D (6 bases). The germline V gene encodes CDR1 SGHTA and CDR2 FQGNSA. The length of the CDR3 is 13 residues. Trimming left V 1 base short and J 3 bases short, with 6 bases between. The CDR3 DNA is TGTGCCAGCAGCTTAGACAGGGACACTGAAGCTTTCTTT. The encoded protein is CASSLDRDTEAFF.

In its sample, this clone was seen a few times. The chain couples TRBV18 to TRBJ2-7, with a weak D call TRBD2 (6 bases). Germline V gives CDR1 KGHSH, CDR2 LQKENI. The CDR3 is 14 residues long. The ends were cut back, 1 base at V and 4 bases at J, with 11 bases in the middle. CDR3 loop: CASSPRGEIYEQYF. CDR3 sequence (DNA): TGTGCCAGCTCACCACGGGGGGAGATTTACGAGCAGTACTTC.